This TCR beta chain was captured by sequencing in a study of cytomegalovirus exposure and HLA in healthy donors. This clone turned up a few times. CDR1 MRHNA and CDR2 SNTAGT come from the germline V gene. CDR3 length: 11 residues. V was cut by 3 bases and J by 9 bases, with 9 bases left in between. Researchers ran the PCR with 60 Vbeta and 13 Jbeta primers. TCRdb's table, derived via immunoSEQ multiplex PCR, lists solely in-frame clones and lacks some. The table shows more than 90,000 clones, with more than 65% occurring only once. This TCR derives from a woman younger than 45 in good health and CMV-seronegative. The chain combines TRBV6-4 with TRBJ2-7; D may be TRBD1 (5 bases). Sequenced: PBMCs. CDR3 bases: TGTGCCAGCAGTGATGGGGCTGTGCAGTACTTC. It yields the protein CASSDGAVQYF.